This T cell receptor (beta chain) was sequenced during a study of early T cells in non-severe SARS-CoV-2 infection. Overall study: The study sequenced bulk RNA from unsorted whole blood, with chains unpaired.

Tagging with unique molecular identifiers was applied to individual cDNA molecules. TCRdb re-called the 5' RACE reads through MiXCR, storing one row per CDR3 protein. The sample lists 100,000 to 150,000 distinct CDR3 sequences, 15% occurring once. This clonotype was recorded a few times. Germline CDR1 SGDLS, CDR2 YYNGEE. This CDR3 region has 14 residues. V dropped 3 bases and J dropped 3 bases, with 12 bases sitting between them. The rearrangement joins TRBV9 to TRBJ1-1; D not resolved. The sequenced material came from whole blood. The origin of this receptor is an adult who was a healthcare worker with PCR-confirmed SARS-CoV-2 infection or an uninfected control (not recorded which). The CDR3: CASSAQAEDTEAFF. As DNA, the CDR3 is TGTGCCAGCAGCGCCCAGGCGGAAGACACTGAAGCTTTCTTT.